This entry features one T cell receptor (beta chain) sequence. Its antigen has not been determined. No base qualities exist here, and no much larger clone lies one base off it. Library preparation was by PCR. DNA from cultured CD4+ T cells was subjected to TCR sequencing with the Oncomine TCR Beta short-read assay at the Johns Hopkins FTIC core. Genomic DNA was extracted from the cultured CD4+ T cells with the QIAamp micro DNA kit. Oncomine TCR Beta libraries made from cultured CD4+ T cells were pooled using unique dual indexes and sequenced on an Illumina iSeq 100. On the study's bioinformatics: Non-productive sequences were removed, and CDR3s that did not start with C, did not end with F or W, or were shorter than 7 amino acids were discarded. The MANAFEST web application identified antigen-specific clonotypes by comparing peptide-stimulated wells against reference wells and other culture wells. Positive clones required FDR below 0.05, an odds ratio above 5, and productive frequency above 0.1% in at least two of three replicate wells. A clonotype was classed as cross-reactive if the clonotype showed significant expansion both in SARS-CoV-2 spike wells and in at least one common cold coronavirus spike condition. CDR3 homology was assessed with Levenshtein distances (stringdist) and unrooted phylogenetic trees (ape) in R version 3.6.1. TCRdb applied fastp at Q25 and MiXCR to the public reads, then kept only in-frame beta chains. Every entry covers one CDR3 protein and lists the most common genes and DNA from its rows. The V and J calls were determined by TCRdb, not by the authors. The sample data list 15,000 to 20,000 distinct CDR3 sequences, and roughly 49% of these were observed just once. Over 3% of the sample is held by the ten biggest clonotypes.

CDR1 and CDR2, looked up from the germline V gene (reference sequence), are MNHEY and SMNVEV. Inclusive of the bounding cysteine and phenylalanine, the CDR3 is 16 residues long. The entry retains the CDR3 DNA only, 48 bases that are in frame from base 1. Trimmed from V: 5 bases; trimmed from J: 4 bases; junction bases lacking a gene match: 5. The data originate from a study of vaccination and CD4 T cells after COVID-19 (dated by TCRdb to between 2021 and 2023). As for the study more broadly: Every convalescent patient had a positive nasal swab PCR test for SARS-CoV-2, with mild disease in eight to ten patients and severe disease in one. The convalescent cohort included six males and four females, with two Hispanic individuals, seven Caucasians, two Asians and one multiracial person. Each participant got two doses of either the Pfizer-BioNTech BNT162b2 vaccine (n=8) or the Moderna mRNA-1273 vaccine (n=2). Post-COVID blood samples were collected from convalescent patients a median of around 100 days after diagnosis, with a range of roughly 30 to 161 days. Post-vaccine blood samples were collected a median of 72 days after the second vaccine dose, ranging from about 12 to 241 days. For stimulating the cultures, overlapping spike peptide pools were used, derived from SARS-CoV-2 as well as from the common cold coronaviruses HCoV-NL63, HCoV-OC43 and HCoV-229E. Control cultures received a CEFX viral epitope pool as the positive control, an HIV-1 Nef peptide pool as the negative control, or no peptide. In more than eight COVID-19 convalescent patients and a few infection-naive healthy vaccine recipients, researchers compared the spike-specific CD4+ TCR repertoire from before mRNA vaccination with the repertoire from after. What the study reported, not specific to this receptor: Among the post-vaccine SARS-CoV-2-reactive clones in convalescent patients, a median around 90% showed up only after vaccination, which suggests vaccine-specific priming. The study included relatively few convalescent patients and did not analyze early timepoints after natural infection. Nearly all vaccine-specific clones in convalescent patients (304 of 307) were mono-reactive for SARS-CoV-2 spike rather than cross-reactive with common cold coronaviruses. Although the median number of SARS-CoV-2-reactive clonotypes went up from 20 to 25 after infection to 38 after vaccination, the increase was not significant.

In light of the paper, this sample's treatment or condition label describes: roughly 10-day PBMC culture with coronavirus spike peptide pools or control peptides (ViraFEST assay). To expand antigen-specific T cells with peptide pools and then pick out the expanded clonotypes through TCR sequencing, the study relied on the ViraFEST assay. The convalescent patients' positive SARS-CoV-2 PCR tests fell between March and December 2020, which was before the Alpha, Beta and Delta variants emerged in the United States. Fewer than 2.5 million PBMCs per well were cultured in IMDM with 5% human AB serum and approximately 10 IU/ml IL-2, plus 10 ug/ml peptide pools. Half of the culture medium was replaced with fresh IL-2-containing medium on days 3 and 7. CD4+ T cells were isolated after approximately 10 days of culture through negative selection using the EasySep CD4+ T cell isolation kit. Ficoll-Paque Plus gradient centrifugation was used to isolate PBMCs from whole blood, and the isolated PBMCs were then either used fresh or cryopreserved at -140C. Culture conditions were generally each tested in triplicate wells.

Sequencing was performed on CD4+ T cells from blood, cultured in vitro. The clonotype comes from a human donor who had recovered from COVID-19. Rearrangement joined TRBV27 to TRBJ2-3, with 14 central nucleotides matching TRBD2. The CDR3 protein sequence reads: CASSIGTSGRADTQYF. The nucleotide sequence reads TGTGCCAGCAGTATAGGGACTAGCGGGAGAGCAGATACGCAGTATTTT.